This TCR beta chain was captured in a study of T cells in women clearing cervical HPV infection. The CDR3 extends over 15 amino acids. The junction had 4 bases not matched to a gene; V was cut back by 1 base and J by 7 bases. CDR1 and CDR2 from the germline V gene are SGHAT and FQNNGV. Comments on this clone: The antigen is unknown. The read terminates 3 residues ahead of where the CDR3 ends, so the germline J gene completes it.

Points from the study as a whole: Combining TCR richness with V gene abundances gave about 0.87 AUC. Unknown T-cell numbers per sample may underlie the richness differences.

Assay: immunoSEQ multiplex PCR; the TCRdb copy retains only in-frame clones and omits some. The sample includes 25,000 to 35,000 clones. Sample: blood buffy coat. The TCR sequence derives from a woman aged 18 to 75 with a cervical HPV16 infection that either progressed to CIN3+ or cleared (not recorded which). The V and J genes are TRBV11-2 and TRBJ1-6, with 7 bases matching TRBD1. The CDR3 spells CASSLGVTGNSPLHF. CDR3 bases read: TGTGCCAGCAGCTTAGGGGTGACAGGGAATTCACCC.